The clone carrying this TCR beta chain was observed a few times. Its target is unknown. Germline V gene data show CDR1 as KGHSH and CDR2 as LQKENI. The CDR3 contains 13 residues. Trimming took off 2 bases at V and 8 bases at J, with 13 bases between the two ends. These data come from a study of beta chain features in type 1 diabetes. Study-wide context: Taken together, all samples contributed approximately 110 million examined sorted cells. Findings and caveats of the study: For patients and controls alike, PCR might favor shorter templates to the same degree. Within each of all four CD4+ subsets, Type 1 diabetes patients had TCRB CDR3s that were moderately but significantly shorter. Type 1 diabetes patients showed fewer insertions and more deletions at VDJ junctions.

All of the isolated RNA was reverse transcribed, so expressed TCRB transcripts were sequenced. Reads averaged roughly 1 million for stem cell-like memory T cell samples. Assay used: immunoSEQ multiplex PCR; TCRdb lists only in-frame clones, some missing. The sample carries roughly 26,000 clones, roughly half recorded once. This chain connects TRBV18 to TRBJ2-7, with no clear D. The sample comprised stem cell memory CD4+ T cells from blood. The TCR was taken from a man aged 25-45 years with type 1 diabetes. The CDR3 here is CASSPGVGEQQYF. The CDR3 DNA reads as TGTGCCAGCTCACCAGGCGTCGGAGAACAGCAGTACTTC. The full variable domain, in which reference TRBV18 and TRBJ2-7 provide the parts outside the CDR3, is NAGVMQNPRHLVRRRGQEARLRCSPMKGHSHVYWYRQLPEEGLKFMVYLQKENIIDESGMPKERFSAEFPKEGPSILRIQQVVRGDSAAYFCASSPGVGEQQYFGPGTRLTVT.